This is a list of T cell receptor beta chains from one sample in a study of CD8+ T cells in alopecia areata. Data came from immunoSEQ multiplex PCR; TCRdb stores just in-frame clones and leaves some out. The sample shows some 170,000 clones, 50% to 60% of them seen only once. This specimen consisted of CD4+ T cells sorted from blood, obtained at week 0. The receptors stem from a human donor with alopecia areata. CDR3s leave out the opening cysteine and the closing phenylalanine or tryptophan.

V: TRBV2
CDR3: ASSKDISVDTQY

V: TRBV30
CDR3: AWSHRVRETQY

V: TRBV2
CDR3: ASSEASRGTEAF

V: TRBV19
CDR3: ASRGPQGETQY

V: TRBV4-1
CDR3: ASSQVLRGAKNIQY

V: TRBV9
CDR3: ASSPDPTGWTEAF

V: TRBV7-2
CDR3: ASSLRDRGRYEQY

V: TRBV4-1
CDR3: ASSQEVGQGVDGELF

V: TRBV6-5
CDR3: ASRDSQGGGQPQH

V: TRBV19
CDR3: ASSVPPGQGIETQY

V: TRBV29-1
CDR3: SHSGGGGGSETQY

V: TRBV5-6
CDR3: ASSSVKVAGARGTGELF

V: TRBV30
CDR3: AWTSGGFQETQY

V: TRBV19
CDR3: ASSFLLDTQY

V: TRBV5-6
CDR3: ASSRVAGSDNSPLH

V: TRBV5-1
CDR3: ASSFEETQY

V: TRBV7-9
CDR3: ASSPHSRDQETQY